This T cell receptor beta chain was captured in a study of shared clonotypes between healthy human individuals. At the level of the study: Those who served as donors were a couple of women and three men between the ages of 18 and 49. Regarding the study as a whole: Sequencing depth was expected to affect clonotype sharing among donors.

Measured with immunoSEQ multiplex PCR; TCRdb has only the in-frame clones, and not every one. The profile covers under 2.5 million clones, with around 92% appearing a single time and approximately 0.39% taken by the ten largest. Among the donors, all were Caucasian adults who lived in Nashville, Tennessee. The study separated CD4+ cells into CD45RA+ naive and CD45RA-negative memory subsets. Notes on this clone: No antigen is known for it.

The V end lost 6 bases, the J end lost 6 bases, and 15 bases lay between the germline ends. Germline V gives CDR1 MNHEY, CDR2 SVGAGI. The CDR3 contains 13 residues. The sample was naive CD4+ T cells from PBMCs. Subset reported: CD45RA+ positively selected. The V call is TRBV6-5, the J call TRBJ2-7; no clear D gene. This TCR was recovered from a man in his late teens or twenties in good health. Some clones in this sample may be carry-over from other donors' samples. CDR3 sequence reads: CASRLTPTGEQYF. In nucleotides, the CDR3 is TGTGCCAGCAGACTTACACCGACGGGCGAGCAGTACTTC.